The T cell receptor beta chain described here comes from a study of cytomegalovirus exposure and HLA in healthy donors. Points from the study as a whole: A later analysis linked 15,000 to 20,000 TCR beta sequences to HLA alleles at 0.05 false discovery rate. Sequencing depth across donors, presence/absence analyses assumed, was roughly uniform.

About this clone itself: Its specificity is unknown.

Amplification used 60 Vbeta primers and 13 Jbeta primers. Sequencing was performed with immunoSEQ multiplex PCR; in TCRdb, only in-frame clones are kept and a portion is missing. The profile shows around 190,000 clones, around 80% of them singletons. V lost 3 bases, J lost 10 bases, and 12 bases lay in between. Germline values: CDR1 MNHNY, CDR2 SVGAGI (reference sequence). The CDR3 contains 12 residues. This TCR was recovered from a girl aged 2 to 10 in good health and CMV-seropositive. Source material: PBMCs. This chain joins TRBV6-6 and TRBJ1-2; D not certain. CDR3 loop: CASSYREGFYTF. The CDR3 DNA reads as TGTGCCAGCAGTTATCGGGAGGGATTCTACACCTTC.